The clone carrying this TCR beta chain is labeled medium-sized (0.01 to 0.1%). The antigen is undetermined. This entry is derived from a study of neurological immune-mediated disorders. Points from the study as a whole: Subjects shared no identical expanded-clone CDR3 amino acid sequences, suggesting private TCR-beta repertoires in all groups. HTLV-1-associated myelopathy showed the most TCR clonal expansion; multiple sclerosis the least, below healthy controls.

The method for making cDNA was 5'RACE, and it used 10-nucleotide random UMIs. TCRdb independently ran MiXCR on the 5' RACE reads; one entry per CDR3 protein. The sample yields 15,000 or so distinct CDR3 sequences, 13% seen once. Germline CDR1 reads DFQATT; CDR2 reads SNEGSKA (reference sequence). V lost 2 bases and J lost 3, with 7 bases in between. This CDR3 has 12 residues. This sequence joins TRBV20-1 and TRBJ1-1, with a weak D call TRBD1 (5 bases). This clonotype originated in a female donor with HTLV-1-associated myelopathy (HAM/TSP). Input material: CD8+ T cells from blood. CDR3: CSARQGDTEAFF. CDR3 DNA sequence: TGCAGTGCTAGACAGGGAGACACTGAAGCTTTCTTT.